These T cell receptor beta chains were read from a single sample in a study of identical twins' blood T cells. TCRdb re-called the 5' RACE reads with MiXCR, one entry per CDR3 protein. This sample has hundreds of thousands of distinct CDR3 sequences, with about 28% found just once. Specimen: PBMCs. All receptors come from a woman aged 18 to 49 in good health. Each CDR3 is given with its conserved first and last residue. The order of the fields is V gene, clone size, D gene, J gene, CDR3 DNA, CDR3 protein. A D gene is named only where the DNA matches it firmly. Not all rows give a size; the values are once, few, many and, for expanded clones, a class.

TRBV15	few	TRBD2	TRBJ2-1	TGTGCCACCAGCCTAGACCGGCTAGCGGATTTCTACAATGAGCAGTTCTTC	CATSLDRLADFYNEQFF
TRBV5-6	few	-	TRBJ1-1	TGTGCCTGCAGCTTGGCGGGCGAGGACACTGAAGCTTTCTTT	CACSLAGEDTEAFF
TRBV10-3	few	-	TRBJ1-5	TGTGCCACCCAGAAGGATATCAATCAGCCCCAGCATTTT	CATQKDINQPQHF
TRBV9	-	-	TRBJ2-1	TGTGCCAGCAGCCTTCGGACTCTCGGGGATGAGCAGTTCTTC	CASSLRTLGDEQFF
TRBV6-1	few	-	TRBJ1-1	TGTGCCAGCATGAAGAGAAATGCTGAAGCTTTCTTT	CASMKRNAEAFF
TRBV7-9	-	TRBD1	TRBJ1-1	TGTGCCAGCAGCTTAGGAGGGGGCAGCTACACTGAAGCTTTCTTT	CASSLGGGSYTEAFF
TRBV6-5	few	-	TRBJ1-1	TGTGCCAGCAGACCGGACAGCCGGAACACTGAAGCTTTCTTT	CASRPDSRNTEAFF
TRBV20-1	few	TRBD2	TRBJ2-3	TGCAGTGTCTCTTTTTCGAGCGGGAGGGCCGGTACGCAGTATTTT	CSVSFSSGRAGTQYF
TRBV3-1	-	-	TRBJ2-5	TGTGCCAGCAGCCAAGAACTCTGGACAGAACAAGAGACCCAGTACTTC	CASSQELWTEQETQYF
TRBV6-2/TRBV6-3	-	TRBD1	TRBJ2-4	TGTGCCAGCAGTACCCCTACAGGGGGACAAAACATTCAGTACTTC	CASSTPTGGQNIQYF
TRBV20-1	-	TRBD2	TRBJ2-7	TGCAGTGTTTACGCCATAGGGACTAGCTCCTACGAGCAGTACTTC	CSVYAIGTSSYEQYF
TRBV20-1	-	TRBD2	TRBJ2-3	TGCAGTGCTCTCTCGCTGGGGCTAGCGGGGACCACAGATACGCAGTATTTT	CSALSLGLAGTTDTQYF
TRBV3-1	few	-	TRBJ1-6	TGTGCCAGCAGCCAAGATCTTCGGGATTCACCCCTCCACTTT	CASSQDLRDSPLHF
TRBV19	many	-	TRBJ1-2	TGTGCCAGTAGTATAGGAAGGGGCTACACCTTC	CASSIGRGYTF
TRBV27	-	-	TRBJ1-1	TGTGCCAGCAGTTTTGCCATGAACACTGAAGCTTTCTTT	CASSFAMNTEAFF
TRBV5-1	-	-	TRBJ1-1	TGCGCCAGCAGCTGGACGGGAGAAACTGAAGCTTTCTTT	CASSWTGETEAFF
TRBV24-1	many	-	TRBJ1-5	TGTGCCACCAGTGGACCCCGATCTAATCAGCCCCAGCATTTT	CATSGPRSNQPQHF
TRBV12-3/TRBV12-4	-	TRBD2	TRBJ2-1	TGTGCCAGAACTCCGGGACTAGCGGGCTCAAGTCGGTTCTTC	CARTPGLAGSSRFF
TRBV7-9	few	-	TRBJ1-4	TGTGCCAGCAGCTTCACCAGGGATAATGAAAAACTGTTTTTT	CASSFTRDNEKLFF
TRBV7-8	few	-	TRBJ1-1	TGTGCCAGCAGCTTAGCTTGGAGGTTGGCCGACACTGAAGCTTTCTTT	CASSLAWRLADTEAFF
TRBV12-3/TRBV12-4	few	-	TRBJ1-1	TGTGCCAGCAGTTTCCAGGGATCGAACACTGAAGCTTTCTTT	CASSFQGSNTEAFF
TRBV5-4	few	-	TRBJ2-5	TGTGCCACCCGGTCCATAGAGACCCAGTACTTC	CATRSIETQYF
TRBV4-3	few	-	TRBJ2-1	TGCGCCAGCAGCCCCCAAGGTGACAATGAGCAGTTCTTC	CASSPQGDNEQFF
TRBV14	-	-	TRBJ1-1	TGTGCCAGCAGCCAAGAATATGCGGCGGGAAACACTGAAGCTTTCTTT	CASSQEYAAGNTEAFF
TRBV5-1	-	-	TRBJ2-1	TGCGCCAGCAGGGTGACAGTATCCTACAATGAGCAGTTCTTC	CASRVTVSYNEQFF
TRBV19	few	TRBD1	TRBJ1-1	TGTGCCAGTAACATGGACAGGTCATTAGGGACTGAAGCTTTCTTT	CASNMDRSLGTEAFF
TRBV6-2/TRBV6-3	few	-	TRBJ2-7	TGTGCCAGCAGACTTACCTACGAGCAGTACTTC	CASRLTYEQYF
TRBV7-9	-	-	TRBJ1-1	TGTGCCAGCAGCTTAATGGGTGAGAACACTGAAGCTTTCTTT	CASSLMGENTEAFF
TRBV10-2	-	-	TRBJ2-6	TGCGCCAGCAGTGCCCTCGATAGCTCTGGGGCCAACGTCCTGACTTTC	CASSALDSSGANVLTF